This TCR beta chain was obtained from a study of cytomegalovirus exposure and HLA in healthy donors. PCR amplification relied on 60 Vbeta primers (plus 13 Jbeta primers). Some clones are missing from TCRdb's copy, which holds only in-frame ones; the method was immunoSEQ multiplex PCR. The sample lists 200,000 or so clones, around 85% occurring once. To note about this clone: Antigen specificity is unknown.

V shed 5 bases and J shed 3 bases, with 11 bases lying between them. The CDR3 loop spans 14 amino acids. Germline V gene lookup returns CDR1 MGHDK and CDR2 SYGVNS. Findings of the study overall: In a later analysis, specific HLA alleles were associated with 15,000 to 20,000 TCR beta sequences at a 0.05 false discovery rate. The majority of CMV-associated TCR beta chains were reported as apparently HLA-restricted in a later analysis. Associated with cytomegalovirus, according to the listing, were approximately 160 TCR beta chains.

Sample: PBMCs. The sequence came from a girl aged 2 to 9 in good health and CMV-seronegative. J is TRBJ1-5 and V is TRBV25-1, with D unclear. The CDR3 nucleotides read TGTGCCAGCAGTCGACTCGCGAACAATCAGCCCCAGCATTTT. It encodes CASSRLANNQPQHF.